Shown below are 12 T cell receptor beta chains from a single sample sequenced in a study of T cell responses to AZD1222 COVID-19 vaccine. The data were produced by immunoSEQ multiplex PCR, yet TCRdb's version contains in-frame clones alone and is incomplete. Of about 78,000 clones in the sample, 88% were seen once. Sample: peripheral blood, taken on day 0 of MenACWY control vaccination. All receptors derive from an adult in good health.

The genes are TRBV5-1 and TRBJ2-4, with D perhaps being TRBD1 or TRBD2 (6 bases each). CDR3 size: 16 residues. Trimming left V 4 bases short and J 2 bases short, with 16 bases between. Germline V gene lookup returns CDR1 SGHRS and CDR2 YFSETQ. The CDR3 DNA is TGCGCCAGCAGCCCCGAGGGGGGCCTTTCCAAAAACATTCAGTACTTC. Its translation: CASSPEGGLSKNIQYF.

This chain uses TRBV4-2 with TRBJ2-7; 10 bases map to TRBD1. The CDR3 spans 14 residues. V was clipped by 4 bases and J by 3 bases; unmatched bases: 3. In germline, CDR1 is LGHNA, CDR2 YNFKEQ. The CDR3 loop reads CASSLGQGGYEQYF. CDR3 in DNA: TGTGCCAGCAGCCTAGGACAGGGGGGCTACGAGCAGTACTTC.

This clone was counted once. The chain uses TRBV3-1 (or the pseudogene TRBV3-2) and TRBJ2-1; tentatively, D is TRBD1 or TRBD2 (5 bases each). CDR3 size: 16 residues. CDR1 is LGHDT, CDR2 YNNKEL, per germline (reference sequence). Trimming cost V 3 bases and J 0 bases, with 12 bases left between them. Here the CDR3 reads CASSQDPGTSYNEQFF. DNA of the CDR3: TGTGCCAGCAGCCAGGACCCAGGGACCTCCTACAATGAGCAGTTCTTC.

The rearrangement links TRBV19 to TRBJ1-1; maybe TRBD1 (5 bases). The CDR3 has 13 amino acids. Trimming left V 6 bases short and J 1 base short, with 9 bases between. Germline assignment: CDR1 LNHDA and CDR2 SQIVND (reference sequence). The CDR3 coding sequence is TGTGCCAGTAGAGTAGGGACGAACACTGAAGCTTTCTTT. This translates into CASRVGTNTEAFF.

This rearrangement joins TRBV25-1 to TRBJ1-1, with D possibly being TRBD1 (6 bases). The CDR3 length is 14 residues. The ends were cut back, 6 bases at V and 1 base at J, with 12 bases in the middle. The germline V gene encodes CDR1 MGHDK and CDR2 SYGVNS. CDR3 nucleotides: TGTGCCAGCAGGGCGGGACACCCGAACACTGAAGCTTTCTTT. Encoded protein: CASRAGHPNTEAFF. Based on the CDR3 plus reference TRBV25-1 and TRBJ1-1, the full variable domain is EADIYQTPRYLVIGTGKKITLECSQTMGHDKMYWYQQDPGMELHLIHYSYGVNSTEKGDLSSESTVSRIRTEHFPLTLESARPSHTSQYLCASRAGHPNTEAFFGQGTRLTVV.

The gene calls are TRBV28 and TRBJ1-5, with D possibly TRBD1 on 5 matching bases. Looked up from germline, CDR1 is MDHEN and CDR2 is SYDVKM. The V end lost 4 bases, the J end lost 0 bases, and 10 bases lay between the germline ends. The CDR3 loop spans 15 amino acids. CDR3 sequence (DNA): TGTGCCAGCAGTTGGGGGACGGATAGCAATCAGCCCCAGCATTTT. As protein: CASSWGTDSNQPQHF.

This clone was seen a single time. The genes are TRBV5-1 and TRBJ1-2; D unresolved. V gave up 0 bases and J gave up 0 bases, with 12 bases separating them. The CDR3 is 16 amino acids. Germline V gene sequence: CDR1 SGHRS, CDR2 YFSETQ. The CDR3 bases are TGCGCCAGCAGCTTGGCCCGGACGGAAACTAACTATGGCTACACCTTC. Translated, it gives CASSLARTETNYGYTF.

As DNA, the CDR3 is TGTGCCAGTAGTAGCGGGGGGCTGGCCAAAAACATTCAGTACTTC. Its protein product is CASSSGGLAKNIQYF. V usage is TRBV19 and J usage is TRBJ2-4; TRBD2 matches 8 bases. Trimming cost V 4 bases and J 1 base; bases outside gene matches: 3. Germline V gene sequence: CDR1 LNHDA, CDR2 SQIVND (reference sequence). The length of the CDR3 is 15 residues. The variable domain in full, completed from reference TRBV19 and TRBJ2-4, reads DGGITQSPKYLFRKEGQNVTLSCEQNLNHDAMYWYRQDPGQGLRLIYYSQIVNDFQKGDIAEGYSVSREKKESFPLTVTSAQKNPTAFYLCASSSGGLAKNIQYFGAGTRLSVL.

The CDR3 protein is CSVDGGIGYTF. The CDR3 bases are TGCAGCGTTGATGGGGGTATAGGCTACACCTTC. V is TRBV29-1 and J is TRBJ1-2; tentative D call: TRBD1 (5 bases). The CDR3 consists of 11 residues. Trimming cost V 3 bases and J 8 bases, with 10 bases left between them. Germline CDR1 SQVTM, CDR2 ANQGSEA.

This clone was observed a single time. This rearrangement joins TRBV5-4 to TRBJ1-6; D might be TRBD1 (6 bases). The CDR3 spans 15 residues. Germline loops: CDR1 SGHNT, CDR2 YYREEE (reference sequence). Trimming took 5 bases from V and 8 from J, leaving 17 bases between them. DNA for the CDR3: TGTGCCAGCAGTCCCCTCGATAAGGGGGATTCACCCCTCCACTTT. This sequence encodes CASSPLDKGDSPLHF. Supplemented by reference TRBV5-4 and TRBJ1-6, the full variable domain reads ETGVTQSPTHLIKTRGQQVTLRCSSQSGHNTVSWYQQALGQGPQFIFQYYREEENGRGNFPPRFSGLQFPNYSSELNVNALELDDSALYLCASSPLDKGDSPLHFGNGTRLTVT.

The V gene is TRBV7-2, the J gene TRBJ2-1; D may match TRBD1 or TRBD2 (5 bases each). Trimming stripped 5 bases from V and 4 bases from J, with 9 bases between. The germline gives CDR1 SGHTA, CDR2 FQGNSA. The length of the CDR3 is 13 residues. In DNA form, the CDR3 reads TGTGCCAGCAGCGTCGGGACGTACAATGAGCAGTTCTTC. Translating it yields CASSVGTYNEQFF. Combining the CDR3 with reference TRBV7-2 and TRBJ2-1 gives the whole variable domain GAGVSQSPSNKVTEKGKDVELRCDPISGHTALYWYRQSLGQGLEFLIYFQGNSAPDKSGLPSDRFSAERTGGSVSTLTIQRTQQEDSAVYLCASSVGTYNEQFFGPGTRLTVL.

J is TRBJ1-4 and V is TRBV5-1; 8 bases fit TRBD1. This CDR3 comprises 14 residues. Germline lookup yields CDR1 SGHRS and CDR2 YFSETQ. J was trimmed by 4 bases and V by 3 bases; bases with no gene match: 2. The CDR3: CASSWTGNNEKLFF. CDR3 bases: TGCGCCAGCAGCTGGACAGGGAATAATGAAAAACTGTTTTTT. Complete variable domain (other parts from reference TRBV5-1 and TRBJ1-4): KAGVTQTPRYLIKTRGQQVTLSCSPISGHRSVSWYQQTPGQGLQFLFEYFSETQRNKGNFPGRFSGRQFSNSRSEMNVSTLELGDSALYLCASSWTGNNEKLFFGSGTQLSVL.